The T cell receptor (beta chain) described here comes from a study of OX40 agonist ivuxolimab in advanced cancers. Study overall: Hepatocellular carcinoma, melanoma, renal cell or head and neck cancer affected the dose-escalation patients.

Germline values: CDR1 MNHNY, CDR2 SVGAGI (reference sequence). The CDR3 has 14 amino acids. Trimming took 5 bases from V and 0 from J, leaving 11 bases between them. Autoimmune disease history or systemic immunosuppression led to patients being barred. Sequencing was performed with immunoSEQ multiplex PCR; in TCRdb, only in-frame clones are kept and a portion is missing. This sample yields 65,000 to 85,000 clones, of which about 91% are seen a single time; around 0.56% belongs to the top ten. This TCR was recovered from an adult with an advanced solid tumor such as melanoma, head and neck, liver or kidney cancer. This material consisted of CD4+ or CD8+ T cells sorted from blood, taken in a trial of the OX40 agonist ivuxolimab. The chain couples TRBV6-6 to TRBJ2-7; D not resolved. The CDR3 nucleotides read TGTGCCAGCAGTACCCGGACGTTCTCCTACGAGCAGTACTTC. This encodes CASSTRTFSYEQYF.